This T cell receptor (beta chain) was observed in a study of T cells in Graves' hyperthyroidism and ophthalmopathy. Study-wide context: Before treatment of any kind, peripheral blood was taken at initial diagnosis.

CDR3 size: 13 residues. V lost 5 bases to trimming and J lost 1 base, with 9 bases between them. Germline V lookup: CDR1 SGHTA, CDR2 FQGTGA. This clonotype was counted ten times or more. Using RNA transcripts as the source, TCR beta CDR3 regions were amplified. RT-PCR in the first round (using the HTBI primer set) targeted the TCR CDR3. MiXCR, run by TCRdb on the multiplex PCR reads, gives a single entry per CDR3 protein. The table includes roughly 170,000 distinct CDR3 sequences, approximately 15% detected once. The clonotype comes from a woman between 50 and 59 years old with Graves' hyperthyroidism. The chain is built from TRBV7-3 and TRBJ2-7; D is unclear. The sequenced material came from blood. CDR3 amino acids: CASSPSGSYEQYF. CDR3 in DNA: TGTGCCAGCAGCCCCAGTGGGTCCTACGAGCAGTACTTC.